This T cell receptor beta chain was profiled in a study of CD8+ T cells in alopecia areata. As for the study in general: Skin was taken from approximately 6-13-month-old C3H/HeJ graft donors that had spontaneous alopecia and grafted onto approximately 6-10-week-old female C3H/HeJ mice. Findings and caveats of the study: Alopecia totalis/universalis scalp especially showed more expanded CD8+ clones than normal scalp. TCR sharing was clearer in mice than between patients, perhaps partly owing to patient HLA diversity.

Germline V lookup: CDR1 FNHDT, CDR2 SITEND (reference sequence). This CDR3 region has 15 residues. Trimming pared 4 bases from V and 0 bases from J, leaving 13 bases between. It was cDNA, reverse transcribed from extracted RNA, that served as the sequencing template. Assay: immunoSEQ multiplex PCR; the TCRdb copy retains only in-frame clones and omits some. This sample carries roughly 120,000 clones and no singletons, and less than 20% goes to the top ten. This clone was found a few times. Its antigen is unidentified. Gene names denote mouse genes. The DNA ends 4 residues before the CDR3 does, and the rest of the CDR3 is filled in from the germline J gene.

The sequence came from a C3H/HeJ mouse with alopecia areata. As its MHC haplotype, the strain has H2-k. The rearrangement joins TRBV19 to TRBJ1-2; D is perhaps TRBD1 (5 bases). The sample taken for sequencing was lesional skin. Partial CDR3 DNA: TGTGCCAGCAGTCCCCTACAGGCTGCAAACTCC. Amino acid sequence: CASSPLQAANS. The full-length CDR3 reads as CASSPLQAANSDYTF.